The sample holds one count of the clone carrying this TCR beta chain. This CDR3 contains 16 residues. V lost 8 bases, J lost 1 base, and 18 bases lay in between. CDR1 and CDR2 from the germline V gene are MDHEN and SYDVKM. The data were obtained in a study of blood T cell repertoires in COVID-19. At the level of the study: Sample material is recorded as cDNA or gDNA derived from T cells, B-cell-depleted T cells, or PBMCs.

Generated by immunoSEQ multiplex PCR, the TCRdb table keeps only in-frame clones and is missing some. The repertoire has approximately 170,000 clones, around 72% of them found once; the top ten carry about 3%. V gene TRBV28 combines with J gene TRBJ2-1; D possibly corresponds to TRBD1 (5 bases). Sequencing input: peripheral blood. This clonotype was obtained from a woman older than 75 with acute or convalescent COVID-19. CDR3 nucleotides: TGTGCCAGCCATCAATCCAGGGTTGGGTCCTACAATGAGCAGTTCTTC. Its translation is CASHQSRVGSYNEQFF.